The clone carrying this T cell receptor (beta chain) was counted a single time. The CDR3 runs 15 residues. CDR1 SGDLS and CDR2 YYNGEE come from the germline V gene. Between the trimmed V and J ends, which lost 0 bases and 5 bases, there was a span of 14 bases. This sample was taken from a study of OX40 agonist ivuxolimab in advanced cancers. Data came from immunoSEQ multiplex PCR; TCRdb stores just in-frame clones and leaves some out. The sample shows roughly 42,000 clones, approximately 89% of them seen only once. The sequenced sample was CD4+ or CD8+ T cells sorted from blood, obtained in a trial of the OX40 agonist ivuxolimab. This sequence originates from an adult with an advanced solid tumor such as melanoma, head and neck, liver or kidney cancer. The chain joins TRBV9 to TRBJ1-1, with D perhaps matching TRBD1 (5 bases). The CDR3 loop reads CASSVEKGPGTEAFF. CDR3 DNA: TGTGCCAGCAGCGTAGAAAAGGGGCCGGGTACTGAAGCTTTCTTT.